One T cell receptor beta chain is described in this entry. CDR3 length: 14 residues. CDR1 and CDR2 from the germline V gene are MNHEY and SMNVEV (reference sequence). V lost 6 bases and J lost 0, with 10 bases in between. Clones were read by immunoSEQ multiplex PCR, and TCRdb kept only the in-frame ones, dropping some. The sample lists over a million clones, over 95% seen once, with more than 0.9% in the top ten. These data belong to a study of shared clonotypes between healthy human individuals. The clonotype originates from a man younger than 45 in good health. The sequencing sample was made of naive CD4+ T cells sorted from blood. Subset denoted: CD45RA+ positively selected. The J gene is TRBJ2-3, the V gene TRBV27, with a possible D match to TRBD2 (5 bases). The CDR3 nucleotides read TGTGCCAGCAGGCCAGCGGTTAGCACAGATACGCAGTATTTT. Translated: CASRPAVSTDTQYF.